Each of the 21 T cell receptor beta chains below was sequenced from the same sample in a study of shared clonotypes between healthy human individuals. Cells designated naive CD8 were CD45RO-negative and were positively selected for CCR7, with terminally differentiated effector memory CD45RA+ cells excluded. Profiling relied on immunoSEQ multiplex PCR, and the TCRdb table lists in-frame clones only, not all of them. The sample comprises about 2 million clones, over 85% of which are singletons, and more than 0.9% rests with the top ten. What was sequenced was naive CD8+ T cells sorted from blood. The receptor source for this set is a man in his late teens or twenties in good health.

This clone showed up just once. The gene calls are TRBV29-1 and TRBJ2-7; maybe TRBD1 (6 bases). Germline loops: CDR1 SQVTM, CDR2 ANQGSEA. V shed 0 bases and J shed 3 bases, with 15 bases lying between them. The length of the CDR3 is 15 residues. The CDR3, as DNA: TGCAGCGTTGAAGAGGAGAACACAGGGTTCTACGAGCAGTACTTC. Protein product: CSVEEENTGFYEQYF.

The rearrangement links TRBV5-6 to TRBJ1-3, with D possibly being TRBD1 (5 bases). The CDR3 contains 16 residues. V was pared by 4 bases and J by 8 bases, with 22 bases between. The germline gives CDR1 SGHDT, CDR2 YYEEEE. The CDR3 region is CASSPIPHGTVHTIYF. The CDR3 nucleotides read TGTGCCAGCAGCCCTATCCCTCACGGGACGGTCCACACCATATATTTT.

The rearrangement joins TRBV2 to TRBJ1-2, with D hard to call. The CDR3 has 11 amino acids. V lost 8 bases, J lost 5 bases, and 9 bases lay in between. CDR1 and CDR2 (germline): SNHLY, FYNNEI. In DNA, the CDR3 is TGTGCCAGCCCCGGACGGTATGGCTACACCTTC. This sequence encodes CASPGRYGYTF. The full variable domain, its missing parts supplied by reference TRBV2 and TRBJ1-2, is EPEVTQTPSHQVTQMGQEVILRCVPISNHLYFYWYRQILGQKVEFLVSFYNNEISEKSEIFDDQFSVERPDGSNFTLKIRSTKLEDSAMYFCASPGRYGYTFGSGTRLTVV.

With respect to this clone: Other DNA sequences in this sample translate to the same CDR3. V gene TRBV6-5 combines with J gene TRBJ2-7; TRBD1 matches 9 bases. Unmatched junction bases numbered 7, after V lost 5 bases and J lost 5 bases. Germline V CDR1 and CDR2: MNHEY, SVGAGI. The CDR3 covers 14 residues. Here the CDR3 reads CASSPGTGSHEQYF. CDR3 nucleotide sequence: TGTGCCAGCAGTCCCGGGACAGGGAGCCACGAGCAGTACTTC.

CDR3 DNA sequence: TGTGCCAGCAGCCCCGCCCCCTCCTACGAGCAGTACTTC. It specifies CASSPAPSYEQYF. The gene calls are TRBV5-4 and TRBJ2-7; D gene unclear. CDR1 is SGHNT, CDR2 YYREEE, per germline (reference sequence). This CDR3 has 13 amino acids. Trimming stripped 4 bases from V and 0 bases from J, with 8 bases between. The variable domain in full, with the rest retrieved from reference TRBV5-4 and TRBJ2-7, is ETGVTQSPTHLIKTRGQQVTLRCSSQSGHNTVSWYQQALGQGPQFIFQYYREEENGRGNFPPRFSGLQFPNYSSELNVNALELDDSALYLCASSPAPSYEQYFGPGTRLTVT.

The chain recombines TRBV13 with TRBJ2-1; 12 positions match TRBD2. CDR3 length: 17 residues. The V gene end was trimmed by 5 bases and the J gene end by 5 bases; junction bases not matched to a gene: 10. Per the germline V gene, CDR1 is PRHDT and CDR2 is FYEKMQ (reference sequence). Here the CDR3 reads CASSARTSGNSHNEQFF. The DNA for the CDR3 is TGTGCCAGCAGCGCTCGGACTAGCGGGAATTCCCACAATGAGCAGTTCTTC.

J is TRBJ1-3 and V is TRBV5-6; no clear D gene. The ends were cut back, 0 bases at V and 0 bases at J, with 7 bases in the middle. This CDR3 comprises 15 residues. The germline V gene has CDR1 SGHDT and CDR2 YYEEEE. The chain's CDR3 is CASSLEQSSGNTIYF. The CDR3, as DNA: TGTGCCAGCAGCTTGGAACAGAGCTCTGGAAACACCATATATTTT.

This chain links TRBV9 with TRBJ2-7, with a tentative D call TRBD1 (5 bases). Deletions cut 0 bases from V and 5 bases from J, with 12 bases between. Germline V gene data show CDR1 as SGDLS and CDR2 as YYNGEE. The CDR3 covers 14 residues. This CDR3 is CASSVGRGRDEQYF. The CDR3 DNA sequence: TGTGCCAGCAGCGTAGGACGTGGCAGGGACGAGCAGTACTTC.

The chain joins TRBV29-1 to TRBJ2-6; unclear D gene. Germline V gene lookup returns CDR1 SQVTM and CDR2 ANQGSEA. The V gene lost 6 bases and the J gene lost 0 bases, with 6 bases spanning the gap. CDR3 size: 13 residues. CDR3 residues: CSVVNSGANVLTF. CDR3 nucleotides: TGCAGCGTCGTTAACTCTGGGGCCAACGTCCTGACTTTC.

The chain is built from TRBV7-9 and TRBJ2-7, with 12 bases that match TRBD1. The J segment lost 8 bases and the V segment lost 4 bases, leaving 9 bases of the junction unmatched. The CDR3 is made up of 15 amino acids. Per the germline V gene, CDR1 is SEHNR and CDR2 is FQNEAQ (reference sequence). The CDR3 DNA is TGTGCCAGCAGCTCCGGGACAGGGGGCTTATTCAAGCAGTACTTC. The encoded protein is CASSSGTGGLFKQYF. The variable domain in full, completed from reference TRBV7-9 and TRBJ2-7, reads DTGVSQNPRHKITKRGQNVTFRCDPISEHNRLYWYRQTLGQGPEFLTYFQNEAQLEKSRLLSDRFSAERPKGSFSTLEIQRTEQGDSAMYLCASSSGTGGLFKQYFGPGTRLTVT.

As to this clone: This same CDR3 is encoded by further DNA sequences in the sample. The genes are TRBV4-1 and TRBJ2-7; D is ambiguous. The V gene lost 2 bases and the J gene lost 1 base, with 6 bases spanning the gap. The CDR3 sequence is 13 residues long. CDR1 is MGHRA and CDR2 is YSYEKL in the germline V gene. In DNA form, the CDR3 reads TGCGCCAGCAGCCAAATAGGTTCCTACGAGCAGTACTTC. Amino acid sequence: CASSQIGSYEQYF.

CDR3 amino acids: CASSLRTSGSPYEQYF. CDR3 in DNA: TGTGCCAGCAGTTTAAGGACTAGCGGGAGCCCCTACGAGCAGTACTTC. The chain has TRBV27 and TRBJ2-7; TRBD2 matches 13 bases. V lost 2 bases, J lost 2 bases, and 3 bases stayed unmatched. From germline, CDR1 is MNHEY and CDR2 SMNVEV (reference sequence). The CDR3 extends over 16 amino acids.

This clone is a singleton in its sample. This same CDR3 is encoded by further DNA sequences in the sample. The rearrangement joins TRBV6-1 to TRBJ1-2; D is ambiguous. The CDR3 has 13 residues. Between the trimmed V and J ends, which lost 0 bases and 2 bases, there was a span of 4 bases. Germline V lookup: CDR1 MNHNS, CDR2 SASEGT. The CDR3 region is CASSEAGNYGYTF. Here the CDR3 DNA reads TGTGCCAGCAGTGAAGCGGGCAACTATGGCTACACCTTC.

This chain uses TRBV9 with TRBJ2-5, with D maybe TRBD1 (6 bases). The CDR3 has 14 amino acids. The V and J ends lost 7 bases and 1 base respectively, with 14 bases between them. From germline, CDR1 is SGDLS and CDR2 YYNGEE. The CDR3 region has the DNA TGTGCCAGCGGAGGTACAGGGCCCCAAGAGACCCAGTACTTC. Residues: CASGGTGPQETQYF.

In its sample, this clone was seen once. The CDR3 loop is CATSEGRDSNQPQHF. The CDR3 region has the DNA TGTGCCACCAGCGAGGGACGTGATAGCAATCAGCCCCAGCATTTT. The J gene is TRBJ1-5, the V gene TRBV15; maybe TRBD1 (5 bases). Trimming left V 5 bases short and J 0 bases short, with 11 bases between. Germline V gives CDR1 LNHNV, CDR2 YYDKDF (reference sequence). The CDR3 has 15 amino acids.

The V and J genes are TRBV29-1 and TRBJ1-1; D remains ambiguous. The CDR3 covers 12 residues. Germline CDR1 is SQVTM and CDR2 is ANQGSEA. The V end was cut by 7 bases, the J end by 1 base, with 10 bases between. The CDR3 protein is CSGEPENTEAFF. DNA of the CDR3: TGCAGCGGGGAACCAGAGAACACTGAAGCTTTCTTT.

V gene TRBV19 combines with J gene TRBJ2-3; a possible D gene is TRBD2 (6 bases). V lost 5 bases, J lost 0 bases, and 15 bases lay in between. Per the germline V gene, CDR1 is LNHDA and CDR2 is SQIVND (reference sequence). This CDR3 has 16 residues. The CDR3 here is CASSSRLGSSTDTQYF. CDR3 nucleotides: TGTGCCAGTAGTTCCCGACTAGGTTCCAGCACAGATACGCAGTATTTT.

For the CDR3, the DNA is TGTGCCAGCAGCTTAGGGCCCGCAGATACGCAGTATTTT. This translates into CASSLGPADTQYF. The gene calls are TRBV11-2 and TRBJ2-3; D ambiguous. Germline assignment: CDR1 SGHAT and CDR2 FQNNGV. The V gene lost 1 base and the J gene lost 4 bases, with 6 bases spanning the gap. This CDR3 has 13 amino acids.

This sequence joins TRBV10-2 and TRBJ2-1; TRBD1 or TRBD2 may be the D gene (6 bases each). Trimming removed 6 bases at V and 8 bases at J, with 20 bases between. Germline CDR1 reads WSHSY; CDR2 reads SAAADI. The CDR3 is 15 amino acids. CDR3: CASRIFGGPSHEQFF. The CDR3 region has the DNA TGCGCCAGCAGAATATTCGGGGGCCCTTCCCATGAGCAGTTCTTC.

As regards this clone: The same CDR3 is also encoded by other DNA sequences in this sample. The chain carries TRBV29-1 and TRBJ2-7, with TRBD2 as a possible D gene (6 bases). Germline V gene data show CDR1 as SQVTM and CDR2 as ANQGSEA. This CDR3 comprises 12 residues. The ends were cut back, 4 bases at V and 2 bases at J, with 9 bases in the middle. The CDR3, as DNA: TGCAGCGTTGTTAGCGGAGCCTACGAGCAGTACTTC. It translates to CSVVSGAYEQYF.

The rearrangement links TRBV11-2 to TRBJ2-7; perhaps TRBD2 as D (5 bases). V shed 3 bases and J shed 1 base, with 16 bases lying between them. This CDR3 is built from 16 residues. Germline V lookup: CDR1 SGHAT, CDR2 FQNNGV. The CDR3 bases are TGTGCCAGCAGCTTTGCCCGGGGATCCACGTCCTACGAGCAGTACTTC. Protein sequence: CASSFARGSTSYEQYF.